This T cell receptor (beta chain) stems from a study of shared clonotypes between healthy human individuals. Germline loops: CDR1 MNHNS, CDR2 SASEGT. There are 16 residues in the CDR3. V lost 3 bases and J 0 bases, leaving 14 bases between the germline ends. Study-wide findings and caveats: The study drew on few donors, limiting represented genetic and exposure-history diversity.

Note on this clone: The antigen is unknown.

Naive-designated CD8 cells lacked CD45RO, were positively enriched for CCR7, and omitted terminally differentiated effector memory CD45RA+ cells. Every immunoSEQ plate was one replicate of a subset's evenly spread DNA. The assay was immunoSEQ multiplex PCR, and TCRdb's table has in-frame clones only and misses some. The table shows 600,000 or so clones, with 90% to 95% occurring only once. The chain employs TRBV6-1 and TRBJ1-1; D is uncertain. The sequencing input was naive CD8+ T cells sorted from blood. The TCR was taken from a woman aged 25 to 39 in good health. CDR3 in amino acids: CASSDPLGGMNTEAFF. For the CDR3, the DNA is TGTGCCAGCAGTGACCCGCTTGGAGGCATGAACACTGAAGCTTTCTTT.